These 27 T cell receptor beta chains came from one sample sequenced in a study of T cell responses to AZD1222 COVID-19 vaccine. Sequenced by immunoSEQ multiplex PCR; TCRdb stores in-frame clones only, minus some. Among approximately 110,000 clones listed, 90% to 95% were seen once. The specimen comprised peripheral blood, sampled on day 0 of AZD1222 vaccination. These receptors were taken from an adult in good health.

The V call is TRBV4-1, the J call TRBJ2-3, with TRBD2 as a possible D gene (5 bases). CDR3 length equals 17 residues. CDR1 and CDR2 (germline): MGHRA, YSYEKL. Between the trimmed V and J ends, which lost 0 bases and 2 bases, there was a span of 15 bases. CDR3 in DNA: TGCGCCAGCAGCCAAGACTCCCAGCGGACCTTCACAGATACGCAGTATTTT. Encoded protein: CASSQDSQRTFTDTQYF.

The chain recombines TRBV5-6 with TRBJ1-1, with D maybe TRBD1 (6 bases). The CDR3 has 17 residues. Germline V gene sequence: CDR1 SGHDT, CDR2 YYEEEE. V was pared by 0 bases and J by 5 bases, with 20 bases between. The CDR3 bases are TGTGCCAGCAGCTTGGAGGTGGTCAGGGGTGGAAGTACTGAAGCTTTCTTT. Its protein is CASSLEVVRGGSTEAFF.

The chain combines TRBV6-5 with TRBJ2-7, with 8 bases matching TRBD1. Germline V lookup: CDR1 MNHEY, CDR2 SVGAGI. The CDR3 runs to 14 residues. The trim removed 2 bases at V and 4 bases at J, leaving 4 bases unmatched. The CDR3 DNA follows: TGTGCCAGCAGTTACGGGACAGGCGGGTACGAGCAGTACTTC. This sequence encodes CASSYGTGGYEQYF.

For the CDR3, the DNA is TGTGCCAGCAGTCGGGGGGAGGTTGGCTACACCTTC. This gives the protein CASSRGEVGYTF. The rearrangement joins TRBV12-3 or TRBV12-4 to TRBJ1-2, with a weak D call TRBD1 (5 bases). This CDR3 has 12 amino acids. The ends were cut back, 5 bases at V and 7 bases at J, with 11 bases in the middle.

There are a few counts of this clone. The chain has TRBV2 and TRBJ1-5, with 11 bases that match TRBD1. Germline V gene sequence: CDR1 SNHLY, CDR2 FYNNEI. J was trimmed by 9 bases and V by 10 bases; bases with no gene match: 5. The length of the CDR3 is 12 residues. The CDR3 bases are TGTGCCACCGGACAGGGGGCTGCGCCCCAGCATTTT. Translating it yields CATGQGAAPQHF.

The J gene is TRBJ2-5, the V gene TRBV30, with unresolved D. Germline values: CDR1 GTSNPN, CDR2 SVGIG (reference sequence). Deletions cut 0 bases from V and 8 bases from J, with 4 bases between. The CDR3 loop spans 10 amino acids. The CDR3 sequence: CAWSVETQYF. The CDR3 nucleotides read TGTGCCTGGAGTGTAGAAACCCAGTACTTC.

The CDR3 nucleotides are TGTGCCAGCAGGGGGGGTACCGGGAACACTGAAGCTTTCTTT. It yields the protein CASRGGTGNTEAFF. The chain joins TRBV6-5 to TRBJ1-1, with a weak D call TRBD1 (5 bases). Trimming stripped 6 bases from V and 1 base from J, with 12 bases between. The CDR3 runs to 14 residues. Germline loops: CDR1 MNHEY, CDR2 SVGAGI.

This chain connects TRBV14 to TRBJ2-5; no reliable D call. Germline V gives CDR1 SGHDN, CDR2 FVKESK. V gave up 6 bases and J gave up 5 bases, with 13 bases separating them. This CDR3 region has 13 residues. The CDR3 is CASSLQVGETQYF. The CDR3 DNA reads TGTGCCAGCAGTCTCCAGGTTGGGGAGACCCAGTACTTC.

The chain combines TRBV3-1 (or the pseudogene TRBV3-2) with TRBJ1-2; D might be TRBD1 (5 bases). There are 14 residues in the CDR3. Looked up from germline, CDR1 is LGHDT and CDR2 is YNNKEL (reference sequence). The ends were cut back, 1 base at V and 5 bases at J, with 11 bases in the middle. The CDR3 DNA is TGTGCCAGCAGCCAAGCCGCTGGGGGATATGGCTACACCTTC. Translated: CASSQAAGGYGYTF.

The chain combines TRBV7-3 with TRBJ1-1; TRBD1 is a possible D gene (6 bases). The V gene lost 1 base and the J gene lost 3 bases, with 6 bases spanning the gap. From germline, CDR1 is SGHTA and CDR2 FQGTGA. The CDR3 runs 13 residues. The CDR3 region has the DNA TGTGCCAGCAGCTTAAACAGGGACACTGAAGCTTTCTTT. It is translated as CASSLNRDTEAFF. Full variable domain (rest looked up from reference TRBV7-3 and TRBJ1-1): GAGVSQTPSNKVTEKGKYVELRCDPISGHTALYWYRQSLGQGPEFLIYFQGTGAADDSGLPNDRFFAVRPEGSVSTLKIQRTERGDSAVYLCASSLNRDTEAFFGQGTRLTVV.

The chain joins TRBV7-7 to TRBJ2-1, with TRBD2 matching 7 bases. CDR1 and CDR2 from the germline V gene are SSHAT and FNYEAQ (reference sequence). The CDR3 sequence is 14 residues long. Trimming took 5 bases from V and 5 from J; bases not matched to a gene: 6. For the CDR3, the DNA is TGTGCCAGCAGCCTCGGGACTACCAACAATGAGCAGTTCTTC. This gives the protein CASSLGTTNNEQFF.

The chain carries TRBV21-1 and TRBJ1-2; the D call in the table, TRBD1, was not verified against the DNA. TRBV21-1 is described as a pseudogene. The CDR3 extends over 16 amino acids. The CDR3 DNA is TGTGCCAGCAGCAAGGCATGCCAGGGTCGACCCTATGGCTACACCTTC. This sequence encodes CASSKACQGRPYGYTF.

The chain couples TRBV9 to TRBJ2-6; D unclear. The CDR3 totals 15 residues. The germline V gene has CDR1 SGDLS and CDR2 YYNGEE. V gave up 1 base and J gave up 0 bases, with 5 bases separating them. The CDR3 sequence: CASSVFSSGANVLTF. The DNA of the CDR3 is TGTGCCAGCAGCGTATTTAGCTCTGGGGCCAACGTCCTGACTTTC.

This rearrangement joins TRBV19 to TRBJ1-3, with D possibly TRBD1 on 5 matching bases. CDR3 length: 14 residues. Germline V gene sequence: CDR1 LNHDA, CDR2 SQIVND (reference sequence). Trimming took off 4 bases at V and 2 bases at J, with 9 bases between the two ends. The CDR3: CASSTQGTGNTIYF. The CDR3 bases are TGTGCCAGTAGTACTCAGGGAACTGGAAACACCATATATTTT. Using reference TRBV19 and TRBJ1-3 for the parts outside the CDR3, the full variable domain is DGGITQSPKYLFRKEGQNVTLSCEQNLNHDAMYWYRQDPGQGLRLIYYSQIVNDFQKGDIAEGYSVSREKKESFPLTVTSAQKNPTAFYLCASSTQGTGNTIYFGEGSWLTVV.

This clone has more than one count but fewer than ten. J is TRBJ1-3 and V is TRBV4-1; D is undetermined. The CDR3 covers 12 residues. The germline CDR1 and CDR2 sequences are MGHRA and YSYEKL. Trimming shortened V by 1 base and J by 10 bases, and 8 bases separated the two germline ends. In DNA form, the CDR3 reads TGCGCCAGCAGCCAAGCTCAGGATACCATATATTTT. It codes for CASSQAQDTIYF.

This chain joins TRBV18 and TRBJ1-2, with D unclear. V lost 3 bases and J lost 0, with 11 bases in between. CDR3 length: 15 amino acids. CDR1 is KGHSH and CDR2 is LQKENI in the germline V gene. DNA of the CDR3: TGTGCCAGCTCACCCGGGTCCGATTCTAACTATGGCTACACCTTC. The encoded protein is CASSPGSDSNYGYTF. The full variable domain, with the rest looked up from reference TRBV18 and TRBJ1-2, is NAGVMQNPRHLVRRRGQEARLRCSPMKGHSHVYWYRQLPEEGLKFMVYLQKENIIDESGMPKERFSAEFPKEGPSILRIQQVVRGDSAAYFCASSPGSDSNYGYTFGSGTRLTVV.

This sequence joins TRBV6-2 or TRBV6-3 and TRBJ1-1, with TRBD1 as a possible D gene (6 bases). The germline CDR1 and CDR2 sequences are MNHEY and SVGEGT. CDR3 length equals 15 residues. Deletions cut 2 bases from V and 6 bases from J, with 16 bases between. CDR3 sequence (DNA): TGTGCCAGCAGTTACCACCTCGGGGGCGCGGCTGAAGCTTTCTTT. It is translated as CASSYHLGGAAEAFF.

This chain connects TRBV3-1 (or the pseudogene TRBV3-2) to TRBJ2-3, with a tentative D call TRBD2 (6 bases). V dropped 6 bases and J dropped 0 bases, with 10 bases sitting between them. This CDR3 spans 14 amino acids. Germline loops: CDR1 LGHDT, CDR2 YNNKEL (reference sequence). Here the CDR3 reads CASRYGTSTDTQYF. CDR3 coding DNA: TGTGCCAGCAGGTACGGGACTAGCACAGATACGCAGTATTTT.

This clone was counted once. The rearrangement joins TRBV19 to TRBJ1-1; D perhaps matches TRBD1 (5 bases). V was shortened by 6 bases and J by 2 bases, with 22 bases between the two germline ends. Germline V gene lookup returns CDR1 LNHDA and CDR2 SQIVND (reference sequence). There are 17 residues in the CDR3. CDR3 in amino acids: CASRRRDQGDINTEAFF. Written as DNA, the CDR3 is TGTGCCAGTAGGAGAAGGGACCAAGGGGATATCAACACTGAAGCTTTCTTT.

The chain uses TRBV13 and TRBJ1-3; D uncertain. The CDR3 contains 14 residues. Deletions cut 1 base from V and 0 bases from J, with 4 bases between. Germline CDR1 reads PRHDT; CDR2 reads FYEKMQ (reference sequence). The CDR3 loop is CASSLAYSGNTIYF. CDR3 nucleotide sequence: TGTGCCAGCAGCTTAGCCTACTCTGGAAACACCATATATTTT.

V usage is TRBV30 and J usage is TRBJ2-7; TRBD2 might be the D (6 bases). Germline CDR1 reads GTSNPN; CDR2 reads SVGIG (reference sequence). The CDR3 covers 15 residues. Deletions cut 3 bases from V and 5 bases from J, with 20 bases between. CDR3 loop: CAWSTRDLSSHEQYF. The DNA for the CDR3 is TGTGCCTGGAGCACCAGGGACTTGAGTTCCCACGAGCAGTACTTC.

The gene calls are TRBV5-1 and TRBJ2-7, with 8 positions matching TRBD1. The germline V gene has CDR1 SGHRS and CDR2 YFSETQ. This CDR3 comprises 14 residues. V shed 2 bases and J 7 bases; nucleotides not matched to a gene: 8. The CDR3, as DNA: TGCGCCAGCAGCTTAGGACAGGGTTGGCCTGAGCAGTACTTC. Encoded protein: CASSLGQGWPEQYF. Based on the CDR3 plus reference TRBV5-1 and TRBJ2-7, the full variable domain is KAGVTQTPRYLIKTRGQQVTLSCSPISGHRSVSWYQQTPGQGLQFLFEYFSETQRNKGNFPGRFSGRQFSNSRSEMNVSTLELGDSALYLCASSLGQGWPEQYFGPGTRLTVT.

The J gene is TRBJ1-1, the V gene TRBV6-1, with D unresolved. CDR1 MNHNS and CDR2 SASEGT come from the germline V gene. Trimming left V 2 bases short and J 1 base short, with 8 bases between. The CDR3 has 14 amino acids. The CDR3 protein is CASSERWSNTEAFF. The CDR3 DNA reads as TGTGCCAGCAGTGAACGATGGTCGAACACTGAAGCTTTCTTT.

The chain recombines TRBV12-3 or TRBV12-4 with TRBJ2-7; 7 positions agree with TRBD1. Trimming cost V 7 bases and J 6 bases; bases outside gene matches: 9. CDR3 length: 13 amino acids. The CDR3 loop reads CASKGDSLGEQYF. The CDR3 DNA sequence: TGTGCCAGCAAGGGGGACAGCCTGGGCGAGCAGTACTTC.

The chain carries TRBV11-2 and TRBJ2-1, with 8 bases fitting TRBD1. Germline CDR1 is SGHAT and CDR2 is FQNNGV. The junction had 2 bases not matched to a gene; V was cut back by 3 bases and J by 1 base. CDR3 length: 15 amino acids. The CDR3 reads CASSLTGDSYNEQFF. CDR3 nucleotide sequence: TGTGCCAGCAGCTTGACAGGGGATTCCTACAATGAGCAGTTCTTC.

The chain employs TRBV5-4 and TRBJ1-1; D is unresolved. The V gene's germline CDR1 is SGHNT and CDR2 YYREEE (reference sequence). Trimming shortened V by 0 bases and J by 5 bases, and 8 bases separated the two germline ends. The CDR3 extends over 13 amino acids. The CDR3 sequence: CASSLESYTEAFF. The CDR3, as DNA: TGTGCCAGCAGCTTGGAGTCATATACTGAAGCTTTCTTT.

This clone showed up just a few times. The rearrangement joins TRBV5-1 to TRBJ1-1, with D possibly being TRBD1 (6 bases). Germline V gene data show CDR1 as SGHRS and CDR2 as YFSETQ. V lost 0 bases, J lost 4 bases, and 13 bases lay in between. The CDR3 runs 15 residues. The CDR3 here is CASSLALTGSTEAFF. The CDR3, as DNA: TGCGCCAGCAGCTTGGCCCTTACAGGGTCCACTGAAGCTTTCTTT.